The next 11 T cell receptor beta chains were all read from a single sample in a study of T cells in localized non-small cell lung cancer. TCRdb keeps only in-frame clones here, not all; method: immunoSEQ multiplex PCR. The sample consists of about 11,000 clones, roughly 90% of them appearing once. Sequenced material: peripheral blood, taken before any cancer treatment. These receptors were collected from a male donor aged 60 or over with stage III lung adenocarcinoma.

Written as DNA, the CDR3 is TGTGCCAGCAGCCAAGATCCGGCAGGGGTCGGAAACACCATATATTTT. This codes for CASSQDPAGVGNTIYF. The chain carries TRBV14 and TRBJ1-3; possibly TRBD1 for D (6 bases). The V gene lost 0 bases and the J gene lost 4 bases, with 13 bases spanning the gap. CDR1 is SGHDN, CDR2 FVKESK, per germline. This CDR3 spans 16 amino acids.

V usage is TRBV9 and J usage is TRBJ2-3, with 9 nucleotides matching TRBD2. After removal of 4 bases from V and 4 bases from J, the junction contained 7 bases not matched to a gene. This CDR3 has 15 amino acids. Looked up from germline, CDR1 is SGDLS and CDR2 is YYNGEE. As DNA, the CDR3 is TGTGCCAGCAGCACTACTAGCGGGTCCCCAGATACGCAGTATTTT. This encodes CASSTTSGSPDTQYF.

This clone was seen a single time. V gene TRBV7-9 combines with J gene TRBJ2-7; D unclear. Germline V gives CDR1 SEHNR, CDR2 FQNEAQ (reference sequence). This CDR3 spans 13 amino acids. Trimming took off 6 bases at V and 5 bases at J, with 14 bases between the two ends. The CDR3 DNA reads TGTGCCAGCAGTGTACCACCGGGCCACGAGCAGTACTTC. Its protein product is CASSVPPGHEQYF.

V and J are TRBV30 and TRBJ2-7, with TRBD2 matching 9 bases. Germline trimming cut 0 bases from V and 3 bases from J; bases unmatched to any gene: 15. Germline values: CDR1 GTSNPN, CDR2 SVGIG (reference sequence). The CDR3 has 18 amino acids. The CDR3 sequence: CAWSVSTSGPQRSYEQYF. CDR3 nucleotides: TGTGCCTGGAGTGTTTCCACTAGCGGGCCCCAAAGGAGCTACGAGCAGTACTTC.

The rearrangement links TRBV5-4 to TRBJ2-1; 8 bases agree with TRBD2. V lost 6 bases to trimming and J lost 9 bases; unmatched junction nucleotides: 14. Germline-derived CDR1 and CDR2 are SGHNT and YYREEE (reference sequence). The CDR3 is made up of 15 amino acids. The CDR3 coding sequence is TGTGCCAGCATCAGCGGGAGTGGCCCCCTCGGTGAGCAGTTCTTC. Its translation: CASISGSGPLGEQFF.

For the CDR3, the DNA is TGCGCCAGCAGGGCCGGGACTAGCGGAAACACCGGGGAGCTGTTTTTT. Its protein is CASRAGTSGNTGELFF. This rearrangement joins TRBV10-1 to TRBJ2-2; 11 positions agree with TRBD2. With 6 bases clipped from V and 2 bases from J, the junction kept 5 bases outside the gene matches. Germline V gene sequence: CDR1 WNHNN, CDR2 SYGVQD (reference sequence). The CDR3 runs to 16 residues.

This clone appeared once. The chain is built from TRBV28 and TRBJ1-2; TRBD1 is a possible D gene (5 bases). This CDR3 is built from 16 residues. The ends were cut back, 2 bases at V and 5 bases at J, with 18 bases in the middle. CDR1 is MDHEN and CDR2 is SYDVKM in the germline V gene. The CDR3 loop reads CASSLVGVSGGYGYTF. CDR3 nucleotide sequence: TGTGCCAGCAGTTTAGTGGGGGTCAGTGGAGGGTATGGCTACACCTTC.

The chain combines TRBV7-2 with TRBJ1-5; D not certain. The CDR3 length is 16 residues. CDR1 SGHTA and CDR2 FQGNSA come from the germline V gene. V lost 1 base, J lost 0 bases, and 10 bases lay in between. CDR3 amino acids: CASSLESILSNQPQHF. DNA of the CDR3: TGTGCCAGCAGCTTAGAGAGTATTCTTAGCAATCAGCCCCAGCATTTT.

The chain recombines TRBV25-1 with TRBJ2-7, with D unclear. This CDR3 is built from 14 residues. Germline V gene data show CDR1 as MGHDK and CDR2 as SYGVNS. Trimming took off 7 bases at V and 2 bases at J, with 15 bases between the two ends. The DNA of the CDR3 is TGTGCCAGCACCCCGACGGTGGGGACCTACGAGCAGTACTTC. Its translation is CASTPTVGTYEQYF.

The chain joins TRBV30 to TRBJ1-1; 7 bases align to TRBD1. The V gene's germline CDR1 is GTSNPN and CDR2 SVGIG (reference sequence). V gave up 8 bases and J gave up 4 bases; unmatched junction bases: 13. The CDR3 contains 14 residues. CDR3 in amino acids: CAQTQQGTGTEAFF. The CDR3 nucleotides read TGTGCCCAAACTCAACAGGGGACGGGCACTGAAGCTTTCTTT.

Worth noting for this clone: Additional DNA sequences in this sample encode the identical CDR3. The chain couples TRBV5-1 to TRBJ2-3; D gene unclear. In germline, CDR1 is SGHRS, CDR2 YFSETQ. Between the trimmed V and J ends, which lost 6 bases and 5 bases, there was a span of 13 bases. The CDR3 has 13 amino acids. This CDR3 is CASNSRGRDTQYF. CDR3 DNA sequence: TGCGCCAGCAATTCACGAGGCCGAGATACGCAGTATTTT.